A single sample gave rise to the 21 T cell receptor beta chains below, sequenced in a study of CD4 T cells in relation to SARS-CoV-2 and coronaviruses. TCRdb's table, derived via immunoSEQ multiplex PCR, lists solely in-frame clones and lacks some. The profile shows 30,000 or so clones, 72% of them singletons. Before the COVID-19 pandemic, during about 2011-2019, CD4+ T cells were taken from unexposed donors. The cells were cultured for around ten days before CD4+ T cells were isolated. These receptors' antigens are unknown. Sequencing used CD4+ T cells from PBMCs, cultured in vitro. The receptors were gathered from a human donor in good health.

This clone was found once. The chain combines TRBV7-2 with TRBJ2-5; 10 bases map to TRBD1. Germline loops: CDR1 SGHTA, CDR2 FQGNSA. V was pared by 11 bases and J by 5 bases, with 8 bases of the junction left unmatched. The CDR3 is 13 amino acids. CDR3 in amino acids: CAGGQGVGETQYF. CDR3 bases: TGTGCCGGAGGACAGGGGGTCGGGGAGACCCAGTACTTC.

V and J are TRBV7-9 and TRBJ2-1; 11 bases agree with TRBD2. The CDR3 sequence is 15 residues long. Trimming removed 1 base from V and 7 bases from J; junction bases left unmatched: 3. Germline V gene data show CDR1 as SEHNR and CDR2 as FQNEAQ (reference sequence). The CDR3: CASSLVASGGNEQFF. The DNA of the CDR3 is TGTGCCAGCAGCTTAGTGGCTAGCGGGGGGAATGAGCAGTTCTTC.

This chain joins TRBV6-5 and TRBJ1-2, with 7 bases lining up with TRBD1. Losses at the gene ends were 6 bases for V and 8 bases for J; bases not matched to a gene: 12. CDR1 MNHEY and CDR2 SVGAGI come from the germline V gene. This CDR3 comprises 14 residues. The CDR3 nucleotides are TGTGCCAGCAGCCTCCCCAGACAGGGAGTGGGCTACACCTTC. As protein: CASSLPRQGVGYTF.

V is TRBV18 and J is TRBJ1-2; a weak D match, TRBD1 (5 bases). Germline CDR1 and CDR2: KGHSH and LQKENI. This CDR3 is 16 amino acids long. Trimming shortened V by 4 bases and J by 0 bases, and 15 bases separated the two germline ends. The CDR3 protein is CASSLNRDGANYGYTF. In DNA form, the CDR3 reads TGTGCCAGCTCACTCAACCGGGACGGAGCTAACTATGGCTACACCTTC.

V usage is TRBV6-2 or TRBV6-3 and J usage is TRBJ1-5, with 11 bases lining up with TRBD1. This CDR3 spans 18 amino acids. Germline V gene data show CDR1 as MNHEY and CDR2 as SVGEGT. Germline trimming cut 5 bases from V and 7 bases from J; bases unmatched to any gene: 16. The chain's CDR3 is CASSRTGGDFAAGQPQHF. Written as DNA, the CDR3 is TGTGCCAGCAGTCGGACAGGGGGCGATTTCGCAGCCGGGCAGCCCCAGCATTTT.

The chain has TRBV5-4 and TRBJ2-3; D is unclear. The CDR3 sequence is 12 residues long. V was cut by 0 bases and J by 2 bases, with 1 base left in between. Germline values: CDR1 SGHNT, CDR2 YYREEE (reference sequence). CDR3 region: CASSLATDTQYF. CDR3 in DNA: TGTGCCAGCAGCTTGGCCACAGATACGCAGTATTTT.

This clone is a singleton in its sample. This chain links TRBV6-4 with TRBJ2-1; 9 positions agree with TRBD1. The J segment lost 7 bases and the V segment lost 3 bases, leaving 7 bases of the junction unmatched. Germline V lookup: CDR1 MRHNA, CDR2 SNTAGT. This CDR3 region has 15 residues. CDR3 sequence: CASSEKQGASNEQFF. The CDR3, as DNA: TGTGCCAGCAGTGAAAAACAGGGGGCGTCAAATGAGCAGTTCTTC.

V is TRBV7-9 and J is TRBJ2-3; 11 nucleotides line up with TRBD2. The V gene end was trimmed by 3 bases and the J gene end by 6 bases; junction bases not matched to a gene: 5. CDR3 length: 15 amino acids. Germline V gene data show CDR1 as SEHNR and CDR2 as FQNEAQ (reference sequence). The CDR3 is CASSFTSGSADTQYF. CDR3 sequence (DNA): TGTGCCAGCAGCTTTACTAGCGGGAGTGCGGATACGCAGTATTTT.

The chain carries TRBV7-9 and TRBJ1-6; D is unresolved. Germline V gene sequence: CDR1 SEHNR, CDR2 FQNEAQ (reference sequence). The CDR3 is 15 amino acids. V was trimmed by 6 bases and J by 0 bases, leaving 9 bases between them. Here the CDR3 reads CASRPKSSYNSPLHF. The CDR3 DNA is TGTGCCAGCAGGCCCAAGAGCTCCTATAATTCACCCCTCCACTTT.

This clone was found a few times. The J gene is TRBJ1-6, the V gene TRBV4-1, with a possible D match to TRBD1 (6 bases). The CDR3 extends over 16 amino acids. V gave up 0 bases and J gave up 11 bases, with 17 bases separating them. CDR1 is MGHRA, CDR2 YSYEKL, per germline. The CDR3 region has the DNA TGCGCCAGCAGCCAAGAGAGGGTGCCGGGGGCGACACCCCTCCACTTT. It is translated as CASSQERVPGATPLHF.

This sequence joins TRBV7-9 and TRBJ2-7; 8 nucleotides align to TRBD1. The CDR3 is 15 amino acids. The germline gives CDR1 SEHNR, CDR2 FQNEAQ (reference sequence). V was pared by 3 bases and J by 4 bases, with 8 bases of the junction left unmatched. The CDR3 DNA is TGTGCCAGCAGCTTCGTCGGGACAGGAAGGTACGAGCAGTACTTC. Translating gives CASSFVGTGRYEQYF.

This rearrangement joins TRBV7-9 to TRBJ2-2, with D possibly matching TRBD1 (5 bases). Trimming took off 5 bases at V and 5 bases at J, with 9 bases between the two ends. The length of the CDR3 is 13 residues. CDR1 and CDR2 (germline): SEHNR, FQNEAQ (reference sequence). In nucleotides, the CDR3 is TGTGCCAGCAGCCAGGGAAGTACCGGGGAGCTGTTTTTT. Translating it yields CASSQGSTGELFF.

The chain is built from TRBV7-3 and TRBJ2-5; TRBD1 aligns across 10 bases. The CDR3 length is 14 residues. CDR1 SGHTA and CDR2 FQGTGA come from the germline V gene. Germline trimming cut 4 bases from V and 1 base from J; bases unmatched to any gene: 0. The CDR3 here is CASSWTGGQETQYF. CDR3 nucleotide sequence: TGTGCCAGCAGCTGGACAGGGGGCCAAGAGACCCAGTACTTC.

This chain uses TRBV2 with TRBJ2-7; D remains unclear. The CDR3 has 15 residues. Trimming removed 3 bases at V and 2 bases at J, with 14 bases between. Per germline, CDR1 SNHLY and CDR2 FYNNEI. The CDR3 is CASSDSRTATYEQYF. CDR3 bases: TGTGCCAGCAGTGATTCGAGGACGGCGACCTACGAGCAGTACTTC.

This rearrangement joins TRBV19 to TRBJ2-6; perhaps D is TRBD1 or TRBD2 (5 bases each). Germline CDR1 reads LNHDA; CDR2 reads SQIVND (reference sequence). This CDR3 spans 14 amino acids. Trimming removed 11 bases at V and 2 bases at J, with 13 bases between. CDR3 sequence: CAVGTLAGANVLTF. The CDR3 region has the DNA TGTGCCGTCGGGACGTTGGCTGGGGCCAACGTCCTGACTTTC.

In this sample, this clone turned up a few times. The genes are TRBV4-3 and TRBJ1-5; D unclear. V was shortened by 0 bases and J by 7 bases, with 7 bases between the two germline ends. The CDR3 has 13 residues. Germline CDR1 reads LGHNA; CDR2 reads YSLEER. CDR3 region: CASSQDPAQPQHF. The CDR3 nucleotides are TGCGCCAGCAGCCAAGATCCGGCACAGCCCCAGCATTTT.

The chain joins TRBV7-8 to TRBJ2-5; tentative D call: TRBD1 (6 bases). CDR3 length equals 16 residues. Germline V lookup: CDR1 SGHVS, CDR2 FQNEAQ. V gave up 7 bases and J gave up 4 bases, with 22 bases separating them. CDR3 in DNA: TGTGCCAGCAAATGGTCCGGGACCAGGGGTGGAGAGACCCAGTACTTC. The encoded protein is CASKWSGTRGGETQYF.

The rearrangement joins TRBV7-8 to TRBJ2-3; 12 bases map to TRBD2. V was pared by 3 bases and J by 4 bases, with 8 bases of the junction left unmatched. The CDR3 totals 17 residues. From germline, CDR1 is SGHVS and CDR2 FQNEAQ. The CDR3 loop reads CASSLASGRAGADTQYF. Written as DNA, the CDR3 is TGTGCCAGCAGCTTGGCTAGCGGGAGGGCAGGAGCAGATACGCAGTATTTT. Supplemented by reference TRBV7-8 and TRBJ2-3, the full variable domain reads GAGVSQSPRYKVAKRGQDVALRCDPISGHVSLFWYQQALGQGPEFLTYFQNEAQLDKSGLPSDRFFAERPEGSVSTLKIQRTQQEDSAVYLCASSLASGRAGADTQYFGPGTRLTVL.

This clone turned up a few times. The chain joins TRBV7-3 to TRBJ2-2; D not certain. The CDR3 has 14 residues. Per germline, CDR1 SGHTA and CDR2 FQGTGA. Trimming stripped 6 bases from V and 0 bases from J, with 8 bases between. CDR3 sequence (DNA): TGTGCCAGCAGGATACAGACGAACACCGGGGAGCTGTTTTTT. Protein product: CASRIQTNTGELFF.

The CDR3 DNA follows: TGTGCCAGTGCACAGGCGAGCCCTGAAGCTTTCTTT. Its translation is CASAQASPEAFF. J is TRBJ1-1 and V is TRBV3-1 (or the pseudogene TRBV3-2), with D tentatively TRBD1 (5 bases). The CDR3 spans 12 residues. Germline lookup yields CDR1 LGHDT and CDR2 YNNKEL (reference sequence). V lost 9 bases, J lost 6 bases, and 14 bases lay in between.

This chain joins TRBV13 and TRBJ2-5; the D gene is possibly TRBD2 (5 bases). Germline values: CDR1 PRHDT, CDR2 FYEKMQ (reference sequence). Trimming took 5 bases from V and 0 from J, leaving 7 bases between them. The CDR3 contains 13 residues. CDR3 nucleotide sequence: TGTGCCAGCAGCCCGGGGTACCAAGAGACCCAGTACTTC. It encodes CASSPGYQETQYF.